This T cell receptor (beta chain) stems from a study of cytomegalovirus exposure and HLA in healthy donors. Researchers ran the PCR with 60 Vbeta and 13 Jbeta primers. The table came from immunoSEQ multiplex PCR; TCRdb's copy has only in-frame clones and leaves some out. The table has some 110,000 clones, around 75% seen once. The CDR3 runs to 15 residues. Trimming removed 10 bases from V and 11 bases from J, with 28 bases in between. This clone was counted a few times. The chain couples TRBV5-3 to TRBJ1-5; no firm D call. TRBV5-3 is annotated as an ORF whose role is uncertain. This receptor was obtained from a woman aged 30 to 39 in good health and CMV-seronegative. The sequencing input was PBMCs. For the CDR3, the DNA is TGTGCCCCCCTCCCGAGGGAAGCGAACCCTAAAGCCCAGCATTTT. This gives the protein CAPLPREANPKAQHF.